The clone carrying this T cell receptor beta chain was seen only once. Its antigen is not known. Several immunoSEQ plates held equal portions of the genomic DNA taken from each subset. Produced via immunoSEQ multiplex PCR; TCRdb's table is partial and in-frame only. The data show around 1.1 million clones, with 75% to 85% seen just once and 0.5% to 0.65% held by the top ten. The sample comes from a study of shared clonotypes between healthy human individuals. V shed 4 bases and J shed 8 bases, with 7 bases lying between them. Per the germline V gene, CDR1 is SGHRS and CDR2 is YFSETQ. The CDR3 has 11 amino acids. Findings of the study overall: The study found lower generation probabilities in non-shared clonotypes than in those shared by all four donors.

This receptor was taken from a man between 18 and 29 years old in good health. Some clones in this sample may be carry-over from other donors' samples. The sequenced material came from memory CD4+ T cells from PBMCs. As to subset: CD45RA-negative fraction. The chain is built from TRBV5-1 and TRBJ2-1, with TRBD1 as a possible D gene (6 bases). The CDR3, as DNA: TGCGCCAGCAGCCCAGGGGATGAGCAGTTCTTC. Translated, it gives CASSPGDEQFF.